This T cell receptor beta chain was recorded in a study of blood T cell repertoires in COVID-19. Some clones are missing from TCRdb's copy, which holds only in-frame ones; the method was immunoSEQ multiplex PCR. Here the sample spans 160,000 or so clones, approximately 80% being singletons. The study assigned cohorts using participant-reported clinical history. The recovered donors of Cohort 3 showed two negative PCRs, clearance, or symptom resolution. J was trimmed by 5 bases and V by 1 base; bases with no gene match: 9. The length of the CDR3 is 18 residues. The germline V gene has CDR1 SGHTA and CDR2 FQGNSA.

The clonotype was recovered from a woman aged 55-69 years who had recovered from COVID-19. This chain joins TRBV7-2 and TRBJ2-7, with 15 bases aligning to TRBD2. The sequencing sample was made of PBMCs or T cells enriched from blood (not recorded which). The CDR3 loop is CASSLGRTSGGAGNEQYF. CDR3 bases: TGTGCCAGCAGCTTAGGCCGGACTAGCGGGGGGGCCGGCAACGAGCAGTACTTC.